The entry that follows covers one TCR beta chain sequence. Data came from immunoSEQ multiplex PCR; TCRdb stores just in-frame clones and leaves some out. Of about 19,000 clones in the sample, roughly 80% were seen once. These data originate in a study of OX40 agonist ivuxolimab in advanced cancers. Turning to the study itself: At approximately 80% male, the cohort had a mean age of 60 years, ranging from about 23 to 80.

Trimming removed 8 bases at V and 6 bases at J, with 17 bases between. This CDR3 has 13 amino acids. Per the germline V gene, CDR1 is MNHEY and CDR2 is SVGAGI. The clonotype originates from an adult with an advanced solid tumor such as melanoma, head and neck, liver or kidney cancer. This sequence joins TRBV6-5 and TRBJ2-7, with D perhaps matching TRBD1 (5 bases). The source material was CD4+ or CD8+ T cells sorted from blood, sampled in a trial of the OX40 agonist ivuxolimab. CDR3 residues: CASSLDTVLEQYF. In nucleotides, the CDR3 is TGTGCCAGCTCCTTGGACACTGTACTCGAGCAGTACTTC.